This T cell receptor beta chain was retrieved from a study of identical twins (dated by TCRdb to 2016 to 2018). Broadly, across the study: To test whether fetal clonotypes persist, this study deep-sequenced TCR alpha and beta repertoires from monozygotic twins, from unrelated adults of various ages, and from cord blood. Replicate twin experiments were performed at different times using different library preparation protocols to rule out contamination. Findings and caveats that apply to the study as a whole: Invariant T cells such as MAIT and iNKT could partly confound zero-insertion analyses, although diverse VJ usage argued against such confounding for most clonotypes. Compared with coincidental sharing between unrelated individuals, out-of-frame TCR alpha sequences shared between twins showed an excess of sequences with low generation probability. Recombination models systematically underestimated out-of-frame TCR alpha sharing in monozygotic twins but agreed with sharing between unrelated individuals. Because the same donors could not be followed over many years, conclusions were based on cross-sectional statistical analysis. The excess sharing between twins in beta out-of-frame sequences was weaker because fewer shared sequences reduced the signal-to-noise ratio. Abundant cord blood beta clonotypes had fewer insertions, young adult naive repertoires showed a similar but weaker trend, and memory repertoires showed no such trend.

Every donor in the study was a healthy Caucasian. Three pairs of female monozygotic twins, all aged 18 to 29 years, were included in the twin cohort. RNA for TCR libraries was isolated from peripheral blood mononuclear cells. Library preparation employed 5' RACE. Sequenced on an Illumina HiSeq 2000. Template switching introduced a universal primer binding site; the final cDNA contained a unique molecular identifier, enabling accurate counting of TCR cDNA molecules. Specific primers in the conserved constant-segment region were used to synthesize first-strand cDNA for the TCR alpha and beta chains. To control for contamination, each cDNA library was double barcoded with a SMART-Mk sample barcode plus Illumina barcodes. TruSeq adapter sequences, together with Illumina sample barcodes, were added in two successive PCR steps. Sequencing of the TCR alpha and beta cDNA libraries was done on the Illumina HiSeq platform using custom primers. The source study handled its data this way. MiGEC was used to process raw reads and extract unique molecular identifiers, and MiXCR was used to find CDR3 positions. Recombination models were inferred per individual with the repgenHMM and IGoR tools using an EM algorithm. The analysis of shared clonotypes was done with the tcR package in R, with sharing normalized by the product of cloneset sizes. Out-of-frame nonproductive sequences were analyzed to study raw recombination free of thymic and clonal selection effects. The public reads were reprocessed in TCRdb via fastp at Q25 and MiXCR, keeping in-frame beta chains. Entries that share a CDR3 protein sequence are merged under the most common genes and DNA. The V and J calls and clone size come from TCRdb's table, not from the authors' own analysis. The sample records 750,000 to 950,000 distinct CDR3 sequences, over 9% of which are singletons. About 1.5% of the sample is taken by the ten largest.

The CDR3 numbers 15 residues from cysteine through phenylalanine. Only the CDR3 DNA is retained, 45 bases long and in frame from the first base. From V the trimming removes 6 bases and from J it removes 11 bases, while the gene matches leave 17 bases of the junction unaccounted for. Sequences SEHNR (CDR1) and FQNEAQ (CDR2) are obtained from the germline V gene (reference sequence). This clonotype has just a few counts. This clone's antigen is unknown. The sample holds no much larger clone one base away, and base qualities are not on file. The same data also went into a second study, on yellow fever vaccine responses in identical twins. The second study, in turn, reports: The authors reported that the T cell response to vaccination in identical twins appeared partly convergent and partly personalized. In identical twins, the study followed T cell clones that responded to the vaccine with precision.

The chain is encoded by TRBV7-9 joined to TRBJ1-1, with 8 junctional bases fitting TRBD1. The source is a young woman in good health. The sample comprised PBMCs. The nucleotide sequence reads TGTGCCAGCAGATCCATAAAGGACAGGGAAAGAACGGCTTTCTTT. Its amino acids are CASRSIKDRERTAFF.